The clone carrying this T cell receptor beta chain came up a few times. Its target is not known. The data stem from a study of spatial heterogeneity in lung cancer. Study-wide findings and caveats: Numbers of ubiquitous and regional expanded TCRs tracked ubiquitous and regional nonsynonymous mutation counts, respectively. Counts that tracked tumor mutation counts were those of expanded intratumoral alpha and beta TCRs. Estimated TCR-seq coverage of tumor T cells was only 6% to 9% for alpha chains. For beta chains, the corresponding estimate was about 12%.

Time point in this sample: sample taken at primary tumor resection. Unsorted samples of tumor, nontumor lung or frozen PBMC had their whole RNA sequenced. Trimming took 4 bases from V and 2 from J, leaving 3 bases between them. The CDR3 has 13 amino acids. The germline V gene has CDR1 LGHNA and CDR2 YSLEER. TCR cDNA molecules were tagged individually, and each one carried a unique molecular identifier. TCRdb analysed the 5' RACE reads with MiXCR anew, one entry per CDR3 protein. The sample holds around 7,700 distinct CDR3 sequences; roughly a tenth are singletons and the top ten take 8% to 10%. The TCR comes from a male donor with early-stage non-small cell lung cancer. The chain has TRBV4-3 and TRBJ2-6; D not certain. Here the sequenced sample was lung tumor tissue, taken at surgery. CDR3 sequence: CASSLAGANVLTF. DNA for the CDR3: TGCGCCAGCAGCCTGGCTGGGGCCAACGTCCTGACTTTC.